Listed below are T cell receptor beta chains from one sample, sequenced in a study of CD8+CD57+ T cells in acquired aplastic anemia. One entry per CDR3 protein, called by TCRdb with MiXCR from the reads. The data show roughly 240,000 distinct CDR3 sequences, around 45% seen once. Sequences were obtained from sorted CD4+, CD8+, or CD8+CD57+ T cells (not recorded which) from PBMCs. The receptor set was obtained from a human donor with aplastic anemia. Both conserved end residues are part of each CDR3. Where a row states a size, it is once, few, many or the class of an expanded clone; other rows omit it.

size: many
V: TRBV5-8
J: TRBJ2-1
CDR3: CASSLERGDQFF

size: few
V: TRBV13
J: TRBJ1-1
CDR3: CASSKISTEAFF

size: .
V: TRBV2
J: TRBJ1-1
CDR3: CASKGQTNTEAFF

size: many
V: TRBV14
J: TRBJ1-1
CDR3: CASSQGGLWENTEAFF

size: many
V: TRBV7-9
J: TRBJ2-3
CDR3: CASSGLAGRTDTQYF

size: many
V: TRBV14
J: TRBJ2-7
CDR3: CASSPEGTYSSYEQYF

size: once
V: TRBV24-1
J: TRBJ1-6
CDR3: CATVRTPLHF

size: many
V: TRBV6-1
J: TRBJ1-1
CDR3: CASSEWAGNTEAFF

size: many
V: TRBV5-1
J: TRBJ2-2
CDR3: CASSLAGTGNTGELFF

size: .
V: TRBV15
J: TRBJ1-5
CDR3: CATSRAGQGDQPQHF

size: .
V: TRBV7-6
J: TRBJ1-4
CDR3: CVSSRLGQGEKLFF

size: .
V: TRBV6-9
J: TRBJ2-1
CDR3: CASSLLAGGRGDEQFF

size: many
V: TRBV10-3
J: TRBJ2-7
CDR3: CASSTGTYYEQYF

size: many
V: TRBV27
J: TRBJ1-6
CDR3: CASSLGRGSPLHF

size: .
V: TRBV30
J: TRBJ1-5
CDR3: CAWSTDSRNQPQHF

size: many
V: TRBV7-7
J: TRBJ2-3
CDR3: CASSLAASGGSTDTQYF

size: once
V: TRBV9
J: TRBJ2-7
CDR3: CASSVEPLPSYEQYF

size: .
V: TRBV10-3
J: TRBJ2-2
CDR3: CAISVPLRTSNTGELFF

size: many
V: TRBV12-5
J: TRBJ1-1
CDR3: CASALDPSDAEAFF

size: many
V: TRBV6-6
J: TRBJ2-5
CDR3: CASSPGQGRVETQYF

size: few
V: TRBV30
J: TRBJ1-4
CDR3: CAWKIDGEKLFF

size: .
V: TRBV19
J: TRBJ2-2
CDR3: CASSRGGPSTGELFF

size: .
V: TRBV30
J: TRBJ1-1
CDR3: CAWSVLNTEAFF

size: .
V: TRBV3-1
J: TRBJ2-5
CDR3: CASSQGSSAGGGETQYF

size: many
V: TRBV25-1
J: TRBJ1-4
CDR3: CASSESSGTEKLFF

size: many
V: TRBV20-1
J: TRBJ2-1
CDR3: CSGTLYNEQFF

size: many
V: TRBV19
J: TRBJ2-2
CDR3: CASSGPGVGTGELFF

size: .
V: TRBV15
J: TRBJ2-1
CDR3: CATSREGQAQPYNEQFF

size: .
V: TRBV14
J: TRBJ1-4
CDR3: CASSQAPIGTQPSTSEKLFF

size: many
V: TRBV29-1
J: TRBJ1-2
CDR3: CSAIEDRGKDGYTF

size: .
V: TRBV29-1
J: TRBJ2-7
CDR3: CSVDVLGSYEQYF

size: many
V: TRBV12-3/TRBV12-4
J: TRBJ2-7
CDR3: CASSLGDAHEQYF

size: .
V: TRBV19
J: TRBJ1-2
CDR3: CASSFPTGGSYGYTF

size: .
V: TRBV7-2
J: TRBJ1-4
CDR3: CASSLGGGNTEKLFF

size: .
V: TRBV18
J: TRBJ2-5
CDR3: CASSPYDRAETQYF

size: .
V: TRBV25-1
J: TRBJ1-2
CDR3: CASSEEGQALYGYTF

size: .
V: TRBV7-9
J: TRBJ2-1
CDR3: CASSLRGPTYNEQFF

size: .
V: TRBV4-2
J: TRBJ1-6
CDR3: CAGSQEGRNSPLHF

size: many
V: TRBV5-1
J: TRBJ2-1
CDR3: CASSFAGLADYNEQFF

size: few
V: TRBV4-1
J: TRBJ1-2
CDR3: CASSQEAVDRKFDGYTF

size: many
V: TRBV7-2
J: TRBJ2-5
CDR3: CASRGPSGALQETQYF

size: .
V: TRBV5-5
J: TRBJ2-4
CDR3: CASSAQVFKNIQYF

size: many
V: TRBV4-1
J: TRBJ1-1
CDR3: CASSQGAGDAEAFF

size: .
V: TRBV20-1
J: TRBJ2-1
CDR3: CSARAGRDRDEQFF

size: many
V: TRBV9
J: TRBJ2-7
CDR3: CASSVGGTSSYEQYF

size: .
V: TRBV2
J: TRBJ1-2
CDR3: CASSPSFGGNYGYTF

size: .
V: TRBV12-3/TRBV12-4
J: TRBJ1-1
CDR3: CASGPYEAFF

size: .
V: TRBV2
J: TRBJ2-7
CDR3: CASSDPDEQYF

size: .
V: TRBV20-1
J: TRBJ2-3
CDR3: CSCLADRADTQYF

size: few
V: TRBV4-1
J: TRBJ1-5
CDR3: CASSQGEGQVYSNQPQHF

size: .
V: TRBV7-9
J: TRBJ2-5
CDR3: CGSSLTSGGQPGYF

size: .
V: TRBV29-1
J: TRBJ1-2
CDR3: CSVGGKQGIYGYTF

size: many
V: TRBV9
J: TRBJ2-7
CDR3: CASSLGQGPSYEQYF

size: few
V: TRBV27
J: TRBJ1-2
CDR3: CASSPGQVNYGYTF

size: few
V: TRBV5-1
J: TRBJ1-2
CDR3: CASSLGGADGYTF

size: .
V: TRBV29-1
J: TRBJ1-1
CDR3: CSVAGSPRGNTEAFF